The clone carrying this T cell receptor (beta chain) was recorded a few times. The sample comes from a study of cytomegalovirus exposure and HLA in healthy donors. The PCR ran on 60 Vbeta and 13 Jbeta primers. Here immunoSEQ multiplex PCR was the method, and the copy in TCRdb shows in-frame clones only, minus some. The sample shows 150,000 or so clones, approximately 82% of them seen only once. Sequences were obtained from PBMCs. The receptor's source is a man in his thirties or forties in good health and CMV-seropositive.

The CDR3 bases are TGTGCCAGCAGCTTGGAGGGGGTCAGAAGTAGACTTGCAACTAATGAAAAACTGTTTTTT. Residues: CASSLEGVRSRLATNEKLFF. J is TRBJ1-4 and V is TRBV5-5, with a possible D match to TRBD1 (6 bases). The germline V gene has CDR1 SGHKS and CDR2 YYEKEE (reference sequence). V lost 0 bases and J lost 0, with 21 bases in between. This CDR3 is 20 amino acids long.